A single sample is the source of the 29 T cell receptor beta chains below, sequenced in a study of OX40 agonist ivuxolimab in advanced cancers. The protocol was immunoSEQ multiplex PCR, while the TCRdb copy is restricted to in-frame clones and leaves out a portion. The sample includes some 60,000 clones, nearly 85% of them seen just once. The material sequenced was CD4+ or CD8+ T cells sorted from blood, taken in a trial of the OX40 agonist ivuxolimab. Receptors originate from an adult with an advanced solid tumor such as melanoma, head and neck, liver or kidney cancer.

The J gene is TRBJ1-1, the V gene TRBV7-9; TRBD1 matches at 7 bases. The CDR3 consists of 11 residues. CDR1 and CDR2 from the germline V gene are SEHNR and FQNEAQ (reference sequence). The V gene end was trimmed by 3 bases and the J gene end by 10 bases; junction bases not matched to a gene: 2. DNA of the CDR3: TGTGCCAGCAGCTTGACAGGGCGAGCTTTCTTT. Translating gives CASSLTGRAFF.

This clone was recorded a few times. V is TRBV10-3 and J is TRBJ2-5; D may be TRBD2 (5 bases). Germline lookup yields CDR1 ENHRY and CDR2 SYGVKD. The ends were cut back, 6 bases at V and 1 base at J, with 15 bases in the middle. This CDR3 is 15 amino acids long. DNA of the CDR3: TGTGCCATCAGGGCCCGTTTAGAGGGCCAAGAGACCCAGTACTTC. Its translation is CAIRARLEGQETQYF.

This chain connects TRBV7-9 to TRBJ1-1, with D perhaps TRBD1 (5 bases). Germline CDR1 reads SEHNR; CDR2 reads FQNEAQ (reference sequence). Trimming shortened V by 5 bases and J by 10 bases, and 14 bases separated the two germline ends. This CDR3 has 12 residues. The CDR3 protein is CASSPVGVGAFF. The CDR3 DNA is TGTGCCAGCAGCCCTGTGGGGGTTGGAGCTTTCTTT. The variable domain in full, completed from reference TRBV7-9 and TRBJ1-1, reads DTGVSQNPRHKITKRGQNVTFRCDPISEHNRLYWYRQTLGQGPEFLTYFQNEAQLEKSRLLSDRFSAERPKGSFSTLEIQRTEQGDSAMYLCASSPVGVGAFFGQGTRLTVV.

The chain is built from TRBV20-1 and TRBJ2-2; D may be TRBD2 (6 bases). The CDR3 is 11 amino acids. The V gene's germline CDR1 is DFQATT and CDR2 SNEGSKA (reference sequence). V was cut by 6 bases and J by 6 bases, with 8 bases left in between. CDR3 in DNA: TGCAGTGCGGCGGGGTCCGGGGAGCTGTTTTTT. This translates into CSAAGSGELFF.

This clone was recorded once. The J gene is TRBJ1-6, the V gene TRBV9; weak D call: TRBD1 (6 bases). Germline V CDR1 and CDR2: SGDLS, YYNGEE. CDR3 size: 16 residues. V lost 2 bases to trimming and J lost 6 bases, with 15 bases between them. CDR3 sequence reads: CASSVTGYRGNSPLHF. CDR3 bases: TGTGCCAGCAGCGTTACAGGGTACCGGGGTAATTCACCCCTCCACTTT.

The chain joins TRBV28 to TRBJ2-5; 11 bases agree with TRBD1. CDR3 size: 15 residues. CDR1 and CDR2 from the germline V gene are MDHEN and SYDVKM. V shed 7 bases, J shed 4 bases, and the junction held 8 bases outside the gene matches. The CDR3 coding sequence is TGTGCCAGCACAACGAGGACAGGGGGCTCAGAGACCCAGTACTTC. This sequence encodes CASTTRTGGSETQYF.

CDR3 amino acids: CASSFGLAGAGGELFF. The CDR3 DNA reads as TGTGCCAGCAGTTTCGGACTAGCGGGAGCGGGCGGGGAGCTGTTTTTT. The rearrangement uses TRBV28 and TRBJ2-2; 13 bases fit TRBD2. This CDR3 is 16 amino acids long. Germline V gene lookup returns CDR1 MDHEN and CDR2 SYDVKM. After removal of 3 bases from V and 7 bases from J, the junction contained 5 bases not matched to a gene.

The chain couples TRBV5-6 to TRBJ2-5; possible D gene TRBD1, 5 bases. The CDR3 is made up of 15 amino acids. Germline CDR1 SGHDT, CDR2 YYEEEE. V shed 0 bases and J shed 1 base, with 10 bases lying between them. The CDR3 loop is CASSLDQGPQETQYF. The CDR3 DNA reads TGTGCCAGCAGCTTGGATCAGGGCCCCCAAGAGACCCAGTACTTC.

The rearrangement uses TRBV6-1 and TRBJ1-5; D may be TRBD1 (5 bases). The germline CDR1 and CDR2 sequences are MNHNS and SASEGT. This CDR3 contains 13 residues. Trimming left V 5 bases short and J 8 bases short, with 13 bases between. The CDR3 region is CASSPTALEPQHF. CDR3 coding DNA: TGTGCCAGCAGTCCGACAGCCTTGGAGCCCCAGCATTTT.

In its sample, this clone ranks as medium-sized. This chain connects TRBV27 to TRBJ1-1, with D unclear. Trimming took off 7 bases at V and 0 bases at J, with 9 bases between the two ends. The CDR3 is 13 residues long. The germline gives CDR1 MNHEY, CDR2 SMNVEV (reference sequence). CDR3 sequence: CASIDRVNTEAFF. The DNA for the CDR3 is TGTGCCAGCATTGATAGGGTGAACACTGAAGCTTTCTTT.

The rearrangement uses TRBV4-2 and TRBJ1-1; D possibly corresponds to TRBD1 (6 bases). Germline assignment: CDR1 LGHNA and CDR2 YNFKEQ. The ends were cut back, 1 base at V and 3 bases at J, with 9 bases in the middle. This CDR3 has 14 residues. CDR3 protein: CASSQAGDHTEAFF. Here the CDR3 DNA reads TGTGCCAGCAGCCAAGCAGGGGACCACACTGAAGCTTTCTTT.

This chain's CDR3 is CASSSSSGSIYEQYF. CDR3 coding DNA: TGCGCCAGCAGCTCCTCTAGCGGGAGTATCTACGAGCAGTACTTC. The chain couples TRBV5-1 to TRBJ2-5, with 10 bases fitting TRBD2. The end of the DNA fits TRBJ2-7 better, so the J call may be wrong. The CDR3 has 15 residues. Germline V lookup: CDR1 SGHRS, CDR2 YFSETQ.

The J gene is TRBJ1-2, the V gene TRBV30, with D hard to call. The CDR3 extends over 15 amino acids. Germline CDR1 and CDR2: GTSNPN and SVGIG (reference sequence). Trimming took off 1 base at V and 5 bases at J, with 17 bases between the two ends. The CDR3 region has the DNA TGTGCCTGGAGTGCAATCAATCGGGGTGTGTATGGCTACACCTTC. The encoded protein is CAWSAINRGVYGYTF.

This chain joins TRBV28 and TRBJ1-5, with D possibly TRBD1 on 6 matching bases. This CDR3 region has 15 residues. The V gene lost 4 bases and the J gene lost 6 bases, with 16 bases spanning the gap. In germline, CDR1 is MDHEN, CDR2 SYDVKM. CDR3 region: CASSSPDRPVQPQHF. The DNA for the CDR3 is TGTGCCAGCAGTTCCCCGGACAGACCTGTTCAGCCCCAGCATTTT. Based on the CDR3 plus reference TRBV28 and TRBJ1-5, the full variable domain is DVKVTQSSRYLVKRTGEKVFLECVQDMDHENMFWYRQDPGLGLRLIYFSYDVKMKEKGDIPEGYSVSREKKERFSLILESASTNQTSMYLCASSSPDRPVQPQHFGDGTRLSIL.

The CDR3 DNA follows: TGCGCCAGCGCCCTAGGAACCGGGCAGTTCTTC. This gives the protein CASALGTGQFF. V and J are TRBV5-1 and TRBJ2-1; D gene ambiguous. This CDR3 region has 11 residues. The V and J ends lost 7 bases and 12 bases respectively, with 14 bases between them. The germline CDR1 and CDR2 sequences are SGHRS and YFSETQ.

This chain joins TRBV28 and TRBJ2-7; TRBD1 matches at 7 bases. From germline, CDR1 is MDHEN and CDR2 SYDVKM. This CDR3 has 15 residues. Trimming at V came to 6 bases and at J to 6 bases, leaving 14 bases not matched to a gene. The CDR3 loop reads CASRGIGGKVVEQYF. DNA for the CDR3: TGTGCCAGCAGAGGAATAGGGGGCAAAGTGGTCGAGCAGTACTTC.

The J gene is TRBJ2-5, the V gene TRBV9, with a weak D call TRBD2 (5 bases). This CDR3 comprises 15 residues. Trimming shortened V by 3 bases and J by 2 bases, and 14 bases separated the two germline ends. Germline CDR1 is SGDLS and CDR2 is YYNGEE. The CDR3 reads CASSEPGSVQETQYF. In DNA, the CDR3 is TGTGCCAGCAGCGAGCCGGGTAGCGTTCAAGAGACCCAGTACTTC. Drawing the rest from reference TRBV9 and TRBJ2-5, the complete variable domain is DSGVTQTPKHLITATGQRVTLRCSPRSGDLSVYWYQQSLDQGLQFLIQYYNGEERAKGNILERFSAQQFPDLHSELNLSSLELGDSALYFCASSEPGSVQETQYFGPGTRLLVL.

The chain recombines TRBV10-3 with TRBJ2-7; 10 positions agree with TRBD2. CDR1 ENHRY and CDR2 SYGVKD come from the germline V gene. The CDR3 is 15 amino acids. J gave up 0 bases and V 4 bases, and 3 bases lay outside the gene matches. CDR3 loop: CAISGGLAASYEQYF. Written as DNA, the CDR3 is TGTGCCATCAGTGGCGGACTAGCGGCCTCCTACGAGCAGTACTTC.

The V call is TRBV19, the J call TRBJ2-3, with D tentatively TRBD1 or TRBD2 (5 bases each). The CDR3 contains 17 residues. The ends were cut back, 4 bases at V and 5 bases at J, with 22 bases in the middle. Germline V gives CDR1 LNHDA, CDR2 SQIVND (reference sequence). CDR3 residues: CASSKDRETAIEDTQYF. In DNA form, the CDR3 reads TGTGCCAGTAGTAAGGATAGGGAGACAGCGATAGAAGATACGCAGTATTTT.

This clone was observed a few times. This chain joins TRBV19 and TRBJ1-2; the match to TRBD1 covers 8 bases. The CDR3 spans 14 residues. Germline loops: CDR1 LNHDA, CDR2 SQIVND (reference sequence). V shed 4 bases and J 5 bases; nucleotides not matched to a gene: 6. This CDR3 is CASSSPDREYGYTF. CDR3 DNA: TGTGCCAGTAGTAGCCCGGACAGGGAATATGGCTACACCTTC.

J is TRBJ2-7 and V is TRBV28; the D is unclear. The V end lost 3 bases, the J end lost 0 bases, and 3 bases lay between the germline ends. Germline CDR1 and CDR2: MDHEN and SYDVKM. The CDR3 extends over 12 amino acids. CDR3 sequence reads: CASSLRSYEQYF. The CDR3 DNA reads TGTGCCAGCAGTTTGCGCTCCTACGAGCAGTACTTC. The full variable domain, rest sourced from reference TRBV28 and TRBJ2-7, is DVKVTQSSRYLVKRTGEKVFLECVQDMDHENMFWYRQDPGLGLRLIYFSYDVKMKEKGDIPEGYSVSREKKERFSLILESASTNQTSMYLCASSLRSYEQYFGPGTRLTVT.

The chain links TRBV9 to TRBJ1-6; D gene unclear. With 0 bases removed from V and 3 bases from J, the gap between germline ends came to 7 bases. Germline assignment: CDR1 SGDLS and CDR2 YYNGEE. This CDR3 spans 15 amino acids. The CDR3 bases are TGTGCCAGCAGCGTAGATCACAGCTATAATTCACCCCTCCACTTT. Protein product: CASSVDHSYNSPLHF.

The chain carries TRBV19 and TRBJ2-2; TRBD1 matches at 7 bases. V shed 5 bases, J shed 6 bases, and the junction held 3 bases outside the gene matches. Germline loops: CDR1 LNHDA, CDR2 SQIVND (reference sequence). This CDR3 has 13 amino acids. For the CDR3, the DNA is TGTGCCAGTAGTTCTCAGGGGGCCGGGGAGCTGTTTTTT. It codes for CASSSQGAGELFF.

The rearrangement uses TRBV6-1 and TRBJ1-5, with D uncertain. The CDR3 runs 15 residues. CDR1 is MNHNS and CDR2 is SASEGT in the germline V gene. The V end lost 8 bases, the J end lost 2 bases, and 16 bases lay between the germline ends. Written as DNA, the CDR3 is TGTGCCAGCTCCTGGGATCTCTGGGGCAATCAGCCCCAGCATTTT. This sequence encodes CASSWDLWGNQPQHF.

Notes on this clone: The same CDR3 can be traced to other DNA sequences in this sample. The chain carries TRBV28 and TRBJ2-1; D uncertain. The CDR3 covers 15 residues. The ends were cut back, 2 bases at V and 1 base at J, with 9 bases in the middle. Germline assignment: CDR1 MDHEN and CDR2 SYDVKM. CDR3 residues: CASSLTLGSYNEQFF. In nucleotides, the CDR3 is TGTGCCAGCAGTTTAACATTAGGATCCTACAATGAGCAGTTCTTC.

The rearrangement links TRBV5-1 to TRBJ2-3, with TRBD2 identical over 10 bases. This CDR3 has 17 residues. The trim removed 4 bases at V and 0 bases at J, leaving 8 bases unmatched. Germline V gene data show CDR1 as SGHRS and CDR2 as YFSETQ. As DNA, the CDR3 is TGCGCCAGCAGCAAACCTGGACTAGCGGCTAGCACAGATACGCAGTATTTT. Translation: CASSKPGLAASTDTQYF.

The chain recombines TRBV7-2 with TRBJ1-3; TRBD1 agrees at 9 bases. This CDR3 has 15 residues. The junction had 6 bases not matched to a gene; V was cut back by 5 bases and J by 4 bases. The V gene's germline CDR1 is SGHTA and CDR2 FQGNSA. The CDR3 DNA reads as TGTGCCAGCAGCACGGGACAGGGACTAGGAAACACCATATATTTT. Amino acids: CASSTGQGLGNTIYF.

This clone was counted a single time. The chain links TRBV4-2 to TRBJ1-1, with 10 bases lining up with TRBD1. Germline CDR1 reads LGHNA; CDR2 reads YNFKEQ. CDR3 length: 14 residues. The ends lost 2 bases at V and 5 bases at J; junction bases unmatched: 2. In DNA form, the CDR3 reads TGTGCCAGCAGCCAACCGGGACAGGGGACTGAAGCTTTCTTT. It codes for CASSQPGQGTEAFF.

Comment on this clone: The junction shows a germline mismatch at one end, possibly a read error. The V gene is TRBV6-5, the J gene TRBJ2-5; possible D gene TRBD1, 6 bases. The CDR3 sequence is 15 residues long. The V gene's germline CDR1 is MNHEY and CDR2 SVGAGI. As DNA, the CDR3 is TGTGCCAGCAGATACTCCGGGACAACTAAAGAGACCCAGTACTTC. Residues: CASRYSGTTKETQYF.